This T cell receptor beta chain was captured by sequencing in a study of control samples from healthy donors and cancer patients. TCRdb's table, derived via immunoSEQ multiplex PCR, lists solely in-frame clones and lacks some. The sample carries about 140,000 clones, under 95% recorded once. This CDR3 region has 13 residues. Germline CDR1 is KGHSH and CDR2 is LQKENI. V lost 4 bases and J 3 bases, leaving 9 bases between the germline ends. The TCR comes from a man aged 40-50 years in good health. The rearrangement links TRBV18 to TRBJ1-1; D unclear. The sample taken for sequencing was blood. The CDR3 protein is CASSQSRDTEAFF. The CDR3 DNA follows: TGTGCCAGCTCACAGTCGAGGGACACTGAAGCTTTCTTT.